The source of this T cell receptor (beta chain) is a study of shared clonotypes between healthy human individuals. In the study overall: Donor ages ranged 18 to 49 years: a couple of women, a few men.

The germline V gene has CDR1 SGHRS and CDR2 YFSETQ. This CDR3 region has 16 residues. V lost 4 bases, J lost 1 base, and 15 bases lay in between. Naive CD4+ cells were CD45RA-selected; the remaining cells were memory. A word on this clone: Its antigen is not identified.

Profiled with immunoSEQ multiplex PCR; TCRdb holds only in-frame clones, not every one. The sample carries some 1.5 million clones, 95% to 99% recorded once. General study points: Sampling covered blood only; tissue repertoires likely differ.

The chain carries TRBV5-1 and TRBJ1-3, with D uncertain. Source material: naive CD4+ T cells sorted from blood. As for subset: CD45RA+ positively selected. This receptor was taken from a man aged 25-40 years in good health. CDR3 nucleotide sequence: TGCGCCAGCAGCCCCGGTTCTGGCAGTTCTGGAAACACCATATATTTT. This sequence encodes CASSPGSGSSGNTIYF.